This T cell receptor beta chain was observed in a study of cytomegalovirus exposure and HLA in healthy donors. Overall study findings and caveats: In an earlier analysis, most TCR beta V segments were productive about 87% or about 30% of the time. Analysis was performed later, and it showed HLA-associated TCR beta chains to be more clonally expanded than equally common others.

As to this clone: No antigen is known for it.

13 Jbeta primers and 60 Vbeta primers were used for the PCR. Clones were read by immunoSEQ multiplex PCR, and TCRdb kept only the in-frame ones, dropping some. The repertoire holds approximately 100,000 clones, with approximately 80% as singletons. In germline, CDR1 is MNHNS, CDR2 SASEGT. The V gene lost 7 bases and the J gene lost 0 bases, with 15 bases spanning the gap. The CDR3 runs to 15 residues. V gene TRBV6-1 combines with J gene TRBJ1-1; tentative D call: TRBD1 (6 bases). The sample consisted of PBMCs. This sequence originates from a man aged 40-55 years in good health and CMV-seropositive. The chain's CDR3 is CASNRDILMNTEAFF. The CDR3 DNA follows: TGTGCCAGCAACAGGGACATTTTAATGAACACTGAAGCTTTCTTT.